This record concerns one T cell receptor beta chain sequence. Germline V gene lookup returns CDR1 SQVTM and CDR2 ANQGSEA. With 4 bases removed from V and 7 bases from J, the gap between germline ends came to 8 bases. The CDR3 is 10 residues long. Profiling that covered TCR beta VDJ and CDR3 relied on genomic DNA as its template. Using its own MiXCR run on the reads, TCRdb lists one record per CDR3 protein. The table shows roughly 80,000 distinct CDR3 sequences, with 40% to 50% occurring only once. The source of the sample is a study of CD8+CD57+ T cells in acquired aplastic anemia. Overall study: 3 to 3.5 ug was the average amount of DNA from sorted CD4+ and CD8+ cells.

The sample comprised sorted CD4+, CD8+, or CD8+CD57+ T cells (not recorded which) from PBMCs. The sequence came from a human donor in good health, serving as a control. V gene TRBV29-1 combines with J gene TRBJ2-7; the D gene is possibly TRBD1 (5 bases). The DNA of the CDR3 is TGCAGCGTTGTTGGGGCGGAGCAGTACTTC. Its translation is CSVVGAEQYF.